This T cell receptor (beta chain) was recovered during a study of human T cells and chemical hapten exposure. Overall study: Patients were given diphenylcyclopropenone on the scalp weekly across the approximately 25-week study.

This CDR3 contains 12 residues. Germline-derived CDR1 and CDR2 are SEHNR and FQNEAQ (reference sequence). V gave up 2 bases and J gave up 6 bases, with 6 bases separating them. Specified time point: patch test 2, 6 weeks after DPC sensitization. Treatment: therapeutic diphenylcyclopropenone sensitization with weekly scalp DPC. Every donor had alopecia and was 18 to 70 years old; all were suitable for DPC. This clonotype was observed a handful of times. Using its own MiXCR run on the RACE reads, TCRdb lists one record per CDR3 protein. The sample gives about 96,000 distinct CDR3 sequences, about a tenth of which show up once; about 2% is in the top ten.

This chain links TRBV7-9 with TRBJ2-3; D is unresolved. The clonotype originates from a woman aged 40 to 50 with alopecia areata. Some clones in this sample may be carry-over from other donors' samples. The sample in question was whole blood, obtained in connection with sensitization to the hapten diphenylcyclopropenone (DPC). CDR3 sequence reads: CASSLSVDTQYF. The CDR3 region has the DNA TGTGCCAGCAGCTTATCCGTTGATACGCAGTATTTT.